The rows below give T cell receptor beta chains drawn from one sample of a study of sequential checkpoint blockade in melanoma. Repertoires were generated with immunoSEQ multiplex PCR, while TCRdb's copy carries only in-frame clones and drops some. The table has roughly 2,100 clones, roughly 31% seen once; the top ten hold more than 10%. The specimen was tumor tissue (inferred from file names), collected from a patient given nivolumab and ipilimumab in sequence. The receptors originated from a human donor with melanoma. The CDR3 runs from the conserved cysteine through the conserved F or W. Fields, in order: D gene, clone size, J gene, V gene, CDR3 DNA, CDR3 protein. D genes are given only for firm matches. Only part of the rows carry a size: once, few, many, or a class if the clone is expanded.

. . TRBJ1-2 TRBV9 TGTGCCAGCAGTTTAGCGCTAAGGTGGCACTATGGCTACACCTTC CASSLALRWHYGYTF
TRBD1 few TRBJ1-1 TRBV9 TGTGCCAGCAGCGTGACAGGGGGTATAGCTTTCTTT CASSVTGGIAFF
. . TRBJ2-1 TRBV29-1 TGCAGCGTTGCAACCGGGACCGGAGCTTACAATGAGCAGTTCTTC CSVATGTGAYNEQFF
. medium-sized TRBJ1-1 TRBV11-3 TGTGCCAGCAGCTTGTTCGATGGGGAGACTGAAGCTTTCTTT CASSLFDGETEAFF
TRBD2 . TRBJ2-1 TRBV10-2 TGCGCCAGCAGTTCCGGGACTAAATCTATAGCCTTCTACAATGAGCAGTTCTTC CASSSGTKSIAFYNEQFF
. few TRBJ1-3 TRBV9 TGTGCCAGCAGCGTAGGGGGTAATCCTGGAAACACCATATATTTT CASSVGGNPGNTIYF
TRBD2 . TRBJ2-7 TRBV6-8 TGTGCCAGCAGGAGGGAGCAGGGACTAGAGGTGAACGAGCAGTACTTC CASRREQGLEVNEQYF
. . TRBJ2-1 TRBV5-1 TGCGCCAGCAGCTCCGCCACAACAGGGAATGAGCAGTTCTTC CASSSATTGNEQFF
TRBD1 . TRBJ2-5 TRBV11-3 TGTGCCAGCAGCCCCGGGACAGGGTTGGAGACCCAGTACTTC CASSPGTGLETQYF
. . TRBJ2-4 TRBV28 TGTGCCAGCAGTCATGGACACAAAGCCAAAAACATTCAGTACTTC CASSHGHKAKNIQYF
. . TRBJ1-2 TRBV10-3 TGTGCCATCAGTGAGTCGCCGATCCCCGGGGCCTATGGCTACACCTTC CAISESPIPGAYGYTF
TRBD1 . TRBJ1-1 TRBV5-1 TGCGCCAGCAGCACGACAGGGGGCTGGGACACTGAAGCTTTCTTT CASSTTGGWDTEAFF
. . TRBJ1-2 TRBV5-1 TGCGCCAGCAGCTTGGCCCCAGGGGACTATGGCTACACCTTC CASSLAPGDYGYTF
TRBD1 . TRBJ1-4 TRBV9 TGTGCCAGCAGTTCCGGACAGGGGGCGCTTAATGAAAAACTGTTTTTT CASSSGQGALNEKLFF
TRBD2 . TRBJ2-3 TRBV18 TGTGCCAGCTCACCACCCCGACTAGCGGGAATGGGAGATACGCAGTATTTT CASSPPRLAGMGDTQYF
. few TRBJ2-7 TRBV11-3 TGTGCCAGCAGCCTAGGCGGCCTTATCTACGAGCAGTACTTC CASSLGGLIYEQYF
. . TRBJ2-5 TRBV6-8 TGTGCCAGCAGTTACTCGATGATGGCTAAGACCCAGTACTTC CASSYSMMAKTQYF
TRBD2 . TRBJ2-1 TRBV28 TGTGCCAGCAGGCCGGGACTAGCGGGCCTCAGGGTCGATGAGCAGTTCTTC CASRPGLAGLRVDEQFF
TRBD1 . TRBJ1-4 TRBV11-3 TGTGCCAGCAGCTTTCAGGGGGCTAATGAAAAACTGTTTTTT CASSFQGANEKLFF
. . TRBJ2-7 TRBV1 TGCGCCAGCAGCCAACGCCGAGAGTCCGGGACAGGGTTCTACGAGCAGTACTTC CASSQRRESGTGFYEQYF
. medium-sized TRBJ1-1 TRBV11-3 TGTGCCAGCAGCTCCAGGACATTAAACACTGAAGCTTTCTTT CASSSRTLNTEAFF
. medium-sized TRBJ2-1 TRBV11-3 TGTGCCAGCAGCGCTCGGCAGGGGAGCTCCTACAATGAGCAGTTCTTC CASSARQGSSYNEQFF
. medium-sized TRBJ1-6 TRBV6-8 TGTGCCAGCTCAGATTTTGGAAATTCACCCCTCCACTTT CASSDFGNSPLHF
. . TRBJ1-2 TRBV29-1 TGCAGCGTTGAAGGTTCGGCCAGCCAAAAGCGTGGCTACACCTTC CSVEGSASQKRGYTF
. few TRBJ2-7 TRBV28 TGTGCCAGCAGTTTCGAGTGGACATCCTACGAGCAGTACTTC CASSFEWTSYEQYF
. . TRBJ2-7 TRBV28 TGTGCCAGCAGTTCGCAACGTTCTCAGGTTATCCCCGAGCAGTACTTC CASSSQRSQVIPEQYF
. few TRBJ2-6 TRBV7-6 TGTGCTAGCAGCCCCGGAGCCGGGTACTCTGGGGCCAACGTCCTGACTTTC CASSPGAGYSGANVLTF
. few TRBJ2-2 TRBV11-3 TGTGCCAGCAGAGGAGGCACCCCGAACACCGGGGAGCTGTTTTTT CASRGGTPNTGELFF
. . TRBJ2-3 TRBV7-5 TGTGCCAGCAGCTTAACCGGACAGTTCGATACGCAGTATTTT CASSLTGQFDTQYF
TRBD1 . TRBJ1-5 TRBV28 TGTGCCAGCAGCCGGGACAGGGGTACACAGCCCCAGCATTTT CASSRDRGTQPQHF
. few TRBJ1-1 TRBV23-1 TGCGCCACCTCCGGTCGGGGAGTAATTGAAGCTTTCTTT CATSGRGVIEAFF
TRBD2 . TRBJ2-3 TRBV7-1 TGTGCCAGCAGCGCCCGGTTTAGCGGGGGGATTCACACAGATACGCAGTATTTT CASSARFSGGIHTDTQYF
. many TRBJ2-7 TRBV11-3 TGTGCCAGCACCTTCCGACGAGCCGACACAGGGCCCTACGAGCAGTACTTC CASTFRRADTGPYEQYF
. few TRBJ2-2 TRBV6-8 TGTGCCAGCAGTAGTGGACAGAACACCGGGGAGCTGTTTTTT CASSSGQNTGELFF
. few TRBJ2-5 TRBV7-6 TGTGCCAGCAGCTTAGCGCGGGTCGATAAGACCCAGTACTTC CASSLARVDKTQYF
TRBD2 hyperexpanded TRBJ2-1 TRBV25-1 TGTGCCAGCGGTTTTCCGGCCTTTGCGGGAGAAAGGGTTGATGAGCAGTTCTTC CASGFPAFAGERVDEQFF
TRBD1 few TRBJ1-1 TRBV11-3 TGTGCCAGCAGCTTAGGTTGGGACAGGAGGACTGAAGCTTTCTTT CASSLGWDRRTEAFF
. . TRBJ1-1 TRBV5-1 TGCGCCAGCAGCTTGTCGGAGCACGACCTGAACACTGAAGCTTTCTTT CASSLSEHDLNTEAFF
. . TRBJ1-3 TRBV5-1 TGCGCCAGCAGCTTGGGAGGGTTAAGCTCTGGAAACACCATATATTTT CASSLGGLSSGNTIYF
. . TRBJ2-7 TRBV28 TGTGCCAGCAGTTTGGGTGGGGGAGTTACCTACGAGCAGTACTTC CASSLGGGVTYEQYF
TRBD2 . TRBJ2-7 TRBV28 TGTGCCAGCAGCTATACCCTAGCGGGGGCCTACGAGCAGTACTTC CASSYTLAGAYEQYF
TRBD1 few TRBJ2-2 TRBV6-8 TGTGCCAGCAGAGACGGACAGGTATCGGCCGGGGAGCTGTTTTTT CASRDGQVSAGELFF
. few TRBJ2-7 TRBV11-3 TGTGCCAGCAGCTTAGTGAGGGCTTCCGATCGATCGTACGAGCAGTACTTC CASSLVRASDRSYEQYF
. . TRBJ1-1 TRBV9 TGTGCCAGCAGCGCCTCTTCTCGGGGAGGGACTGAAGCTTTCTTT CASSASSRGGTEAFF
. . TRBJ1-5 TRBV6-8 TGTGCCAGCAGTTACGGGGGTCTTAGCAATCAGCCCCAGCATTTT CASSYGGLSNQPQHF
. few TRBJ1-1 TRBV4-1 TGCGCCAGCAGCCAAGATTTCGGACGGGTCACTGAAGCTTTCTTT CASSQDFGRVTEAFF
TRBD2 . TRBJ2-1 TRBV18 TGTGCCAGCTCACTCCTAGCGGGGGGGCTAAATGAGCAGTTCTTC CASSLLAGGLNEQFF
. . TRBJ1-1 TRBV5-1 TGCGCCAGCAGCTTGGTGGGGGGCGACACTGAAGCTTTCTTT CASSLVGGDTEAFF
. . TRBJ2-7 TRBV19 TGTGCCAGTAGTATTCGAGCGGGACAGAAGGCCTACGAGCAGTACTTC CASSIRAGQKAYEQYF
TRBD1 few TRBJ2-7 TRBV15 TGTGCCACCAGCAGAGGGGACAGCTATTACGAGCAGTACTTC CATSRGDSYYEQYF
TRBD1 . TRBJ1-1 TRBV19 TGTGCCAGTAGGCCCTTAGAGACAGGGCTGAACACTGAAGCTTTCTTT CASRPLETGLNTEAFF
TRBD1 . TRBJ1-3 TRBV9 TGTGCCAGCAGCACGGACAGGATCTCTGGAAACACCATATATTTT CASSTDRISGNTIYF
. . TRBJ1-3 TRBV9 TGTGCCAGCACTCCCGACAGCTCTGGAAACACCATATATTTT CASTPDSSGNTIYF